The 22 T cell receptor beta chains below were found in one sample sequenced in a study of T cell responses to AZD1222 COVID-19 vaccine. Some clones are missing from TCRdb's copy, which holds only in-frame ones; the method was immunoSEQ multiplex PCR. The sample holds 90,000 to 100,000 clones, roughly 85% seen once. Sequences were derived from peripheral blood, sampled 28 days after the second AZD1222 dose. The receptors shown here come from an adult who received the AZD1222 COVID-19 vaccine.

The genes are TRBV10-3 and TRBJ1-1, with D perhaps matching TRBD1 (6 bases). CDR1 and CDR2 from the germline V gene are ENHRY and SYGVKD. Trimming shortened V by 10 bases and J by 5 bases, and 11 bases separated the two germline ends. The CDR3 spans 11 residues. CDR3 protein: CATRQATEAFF. The CDR3 DNA reads TGTGCCACCAGACAGGCTACTGAAGCTTTCTTT.

The rearrangement links TRBV30 to TRBJ1-4; D not certain. Germline values: CDR1 GTSNPN, CDR2 SVGIG (reference sequence). V dropped 0 bases and J dropped 2 bases, with 22 bases sitting between them. This CDR3 is built from 19 residues. CDR3 sequence: CAWSVQYSVMARTNEKLFF. The CDR3 nucleotides are TGTGCCTGGAGTGTACAGTATTCGGTGATGGCACGGACTAATGAAAAACTGTTTTTT.

The chain uses TRBV28 and TRBJ1-2; D possibly corresponds to TRBD1 (6 bases). Germline CDR1 MDHEN, CDR2 SYDVKM. This CDR3 has 12 residues. V dropped 5 bases and J dropped 8 bases, with 12 bases sitting between them. This CDR3 reads CASSPGGGGYTF. CDR3 bases: TGTGCCAGCAGTCCAGGAGGGGGGGGCTACACCTTC.

This clone occurred a few times. V and J are TRBV24-1 and TRBJ2-4; 9 positions agree with TRBD1. Germline CDR1 KGHDR, CDR2 SFDVKD. CDR3 length: 16 residues. V dropped 3 bases and J dropped 6; count of bases not matched to a gene: 8. CDR3 bases: TGTGCCACCAGTGATCCCAGGGACAGGGCCTCAAACATTCAGTACTTC. It specifies CATSDPRDRASNIQYF.

This clone occurred once. The chain uses TRBV2 and TRBJ2-3; weak D call: TRBD2 (5 bases). V was cut by 2 bases and J by 8 bases, with 11 bases left in between. The CDR3 contains 13 residues. Germline V gene data show CDR1 as SNHLY and CDR2 as FYNNEI. CDR3 protein: CASSESIRGTQYF. CDR3 nucleotides: TGTGCCAGCAGTGAATCGATTCGGGGTACGCAGTATTTT.

The rearrangement uses TRBV19 and TRBJ1-4; D is ambiguous. The ends were cut back, 0 bases at V and 7 bases at J, with 9 bases in the middle. Germline CDR1 reads LNHDA; CDR2 reads SQIVND (reference sequence). The CDR3 has 14 amino acids. The CDR3 nucleotides are TGTGCCAGTAGTATAGAGGCTGCAAGTGAAAAACTGTTTTTT. It is translated as CASSIEAASEKLFF.

The chain carries TRBV5-8 and TRBJ1-3; D gene uncertain. The V and J ends lost 0 bases and 3 bases respectively, with 4 bases between them. The CDR3 runs 13 residues. From germline, CDR1 is SGHTS and CDR2 YDEGEE. In nucleotides, the CDR3 is TGTGCCAGCAGCTTGGGGGTTGGAAACACCATATATTTT. Its protein product is CASSLGVGNTIYF.

The gene calls are TRBV2 and TRBJ2-3; the D is unclear. The CDR3 is 11 amino acids. The germline V gene encodes CDR1 SNHLY and CDR2 FYNNEI. The V and J ends lost 10 bases and 7 bases respectively, with 12 bases between them. The CDR3 here is CATQSSHTQYF. The CDR3 DNA is TGTGCCACCCAGTCGTCTCATACGCAGTATTTT.

The chain carries TRBV18 and TRBJ2-2; D is possibly TRBD2 (5 bases). Germline lookup yields CDR1 KGHSH and CDR2 LQKENI. The CDR3 has 13 residues. V shed 4 bases and J shed 7 bases, with 10 bases lying between them. The CDR3: CASSLLGVGELFF. Written as DNA, the CDR3 is TGTGCCAGCTCACTCTTGGGAGTCGGGGAGCTGTTTTTT.

This clone was found once. V usage is TRBV21-1 and J usage is TRBJ1-4. TRBV21-1 is labeled a pseudogene. The CDR3 contains 17 residues. DNA of the CDR3: TGTGCCAGCAGCACAAGAATCCCGTACGCAACTAATGAAAAACTGTTTTTT. Residues: CASSTRIPYATNEKLFF.

This rearrangement joins TRBV19 to TRBJ1-5; D is perhaps TRBD1 (6 bases). Trimming left V 7 bases short and J 5 bases short, with 21 bases between. The CDR3 length is 16 residues. Germline CDR1 and CDR2: LNHDA and SQIVND (reference sequence). CDR3 loop: CASTPIGGMRDQPQHF. The DNA of the CDR3 is TGTGCCAGTACCCCGATAGGGGGGATGCGAGATCAGCCCCAGCATTTT.

This sequence joins TRBV21-1 and TRBJ2-2. TRBV21-1 is recorded as a pseudogene. The CDR3 runs to 17 residues. In DNA form, the CDR3 reads TGTGCCAGCAGCAAAAGGCTAGGGCGAGGACCCTCCGGGGAGCTGTTTTTT. Its translation: CASSKRLGRGPSGELFF.

The chain has TRBV28 and TRBJ2-7, with TRBD2 matching over 7 bases. The CDR3 loop spans 14 amino acids. With 3 bases clipped from V and 4 bases from J, the junction kept 6 bases outside the gene matches. CDR1 and CDR2 (germline): MDHEN, SYDVKM. The CDR3 sequence: CASSFLGRTYEQYF. CDR3 DNA sequence: TGTGCCAGCAGTTTCCTCGGGAGGACTTACGAGCAGTACTTC. Full variable domain (rest looked up from reference TRBV28 and TRBJ2-7): DVKVTQSSRYLVKRTGEKVFLECVQDMDHENMFWYRQDPGLGLRLIYFSYDVKMKEKGDIPEGYSVSREKKERFSLILESASTNQTSMYLCASSFLGRTYEQYFGPGTRLTVT.

The chain links TRBV9 to TRBJ2-5, with a weak D call TRBD1 (6 bases). Germline CDR1 SGDLS, CDR2 YYNGEE. This CDR3 contains 14 residues. V was clipped by 5 bases and J by 4 bases, with 15 bases between them. The CDR3, as DNA: TGTGCCAGCAGTCTCACAGGGAGAGGAGAGACCCAGTACTTC. Its translation: CASSLTGRGETQYF.

The V call is TRBV6-6, the J call TRBJ1-1; D is undetermined. This CDR3 is built from 15 residues. Trimming took off 7 bases at V and 0 bases at J, with 15 bases between the two ends. Looked up from germline, CDR1 is MNHNY and CDR2 is SVGAGI (reference sequence). The CDR3 loop is CASKPTSPMNTEAFF. For the CDR3, the DNA is TGTGCCAGCAAACCGACGAGTCCCATGAACACTGAAGCTTTCTTT.

The CDR3 region is CASTNQVLKTDTQYF. The CDR3 DNA reads as TGTGCCAGCACCAACCAGGTTTTGAAGACAGATACGCAGTATTTT. The rearrangement links TRBV18 to TRBJ2-3; D ambiguous. CDR3 length: 15 amino acids. The V end lost 8 bases, the J end lost 3 bases, and 18 bases lay between the germline ends. Germline CDR1 reads KGHSH; CDR2 reads LQKENI.

The CDR3 is CASKEGGPYGYTF. In DNA, the CDR3 is TGTGCCAGCAAGGAGGGGGGCCCCTATGGCTACACCTTC. The chain recombines TRBV6-5 with TRBJ1-2; D might be TRBD1 (6 bases). This CDR3 spans 13 amino acids. Trimming shortened V by 7 bases and J by 4 bases, and 13 bases separated the two germline ends. In germline, CDR1 is MNHEY, CDR2 SVGAGI.

Details on this clone: A read error may account for a junction end that differs from germline. The chain combines TRBV15 with TRBJ2-1; TRBD1 agrees at 7 bases. CDR1 is LNHNV, CDR2 YYDKDF, per germline (reference sequence). CDR3 length equals 16 residues. The CDR3 DNA reads as TGTGCCGCCAGCGTAGCCGTGACAGGGTTATACAATGAGCAGTTCTTC. It yields the protein CAASVAVTGLYNEQFF.

This clone was recorded a few times. J is TRBJ1-1 and V is TRBV29-1; D is ambiguous. CDR3 length: 11 residues. Trimming pared 6 bases from V and 1 base from J, leaving 6 bases between. CDR1 is SQVTM, CDR2 ANQGSEA, per germline. In DNA, the CDR3 is TGCAGCGTGGATGAGAACACTGAAGCTTTCTTT. Amino acids: CSVDENTEAFF. Using reference TRBV29-1 and TRBJ1-1 for the parts outside the CDR3, the full variable domain is SAVISQKPSRDICQRGTSLTIQCQVDSQVTMMFWYRQQPGQSLTLIATANQGSEATYESGFVIDKFPISRPNLTFSTLTVSNMSPEDSSIYLCSVDENTEAFFGQGTRLTVV.

The chain carries TRBV7-9 and TRBJ1-2; TRBD1 is a possible D gene (5 bases). The V gene's germline CDR1 is SEHNR and CDR2 FQNEAQ (reference sequence). The CDR3 extends over 12 amino acids. The V end was cut by 2 bases, the J end by 8 bases, with 9 bases between. In DNA form, the CDR3 reads TGTGCCAGCAGCTTAACAGGAGGGGGCTACACCTTC. Translating it yields CASSLTGGGYTF.

The chain uses TRBV4-1 and TRBJ1-1; no reliable D call. Per the germline V gene, CDR1 is MGHRA and CDR2 is YSYEKL. The CDR3 is 17 residues long. Trimming took off 0 bases at V and 0 bases at J, with 14 bases between the two ends. The CDR3: CASSQDRSGRLNTEAFF. CDR3 DNA sequence: TGCGCCAGCAGCCAAGATAGGAGCGGCAGATTGAACACTGAAGCTTTCTTT.

The chain uses TRBV7-3 and TRBJ2-3; D ambiguous. Deletions cut 7 bases from V and 2 bases from J, with 16 bases between. This CDR3 region has 15 residues. Germline loops: CDR1 SGHTA, CDR2 FQGTGA. The CDR3 sequence: CASTPGGFVTDTQYF. In DNA form, the CDR3 reads TGTGCCAGCACCCCGGGTGGGTTCGTCACAGATACGCAGTATTTT.